A selection of T cell receptor beta chains follows, all from one sample in a study of blood T cell repertoires in COVID-19. Profiling relied on immunoSEQ multiplex PCR, and the TCRdb table lists in-frame clones only, not all of them. The data contain approximately 170,000 clones, 80% to 85% of them singletons. The sample comprised peripheral blood. The receptors originated from an older woman with COVID-19, enrolled during active disease. Both conserved end residues are part of each CDR3. A D gene is named only where the DNA matches it firmly. Size is omitted from some rows. Given values are once, few, many or a class for expanded clones.

abundance | d_gene | j_gene | v_gene | CDR3aa | CDR3nt
NA | TRBD1 | TRBJ1-6 | TRBV5-4 | CASSSGQGNSPLHF | TGTGCCAGCAGCTCGGGACAGGGTAACTCACCCCTCCACTTT
NA | NA | TRBJ1-2 | TRBV6-5 | CASMGRNYGYTF | TGTGCCAGCATGGGCAGGAACTATGGCTACACCTTC
NA | NA | TRBJ1-1 | TRBV28 | CASSFPRQGTNTEAFF | TGTGCCAGCAGTTTCCCCCGGCAGGGGACAAACACTGAAGCTTTCTTT
NA | NA | TRBJ1-1 | TRBV4-2 | CASSQAIQGRGLSEAFF | TGTGCCAGCAGCCAAGCCATCCAAGGTAGGGGGTTAAGTGAAGCTTTCTTT
NA | TRBD1 | TRBJ2-3 | TRBV3-1/TRBV3-2 | CASSQDKDRGISTDTQYF | TGTGCCAGCAGCCAAGATAAGGACAGGGGGATTAGCACAGATACGCAGTATTTT
few | TRBD1 | TRBJ1-5 | TRBV2 | CASSRDRGSIQPQHF | TGTGCCAGCAGTCGGGACAGGGGGTCCATACAGCCCCAGCATTTT
NA | TRBD2 | TRBJ2-7 | TRBV7-2 | CASSFGLAGAGEQYF | TGTGCCAGCAGCTTCGGACTAGCGGGAGCTGGTGAGCAGTACTTC
once | NA | TRBJ1-2 | TRBV11-1 | CASSLELAATTDGYTF | TGTGCCAGCAGCTTAGAGCTCGCGGCGACTACCGATGGCTACACCTTC
NA | TRBD1 | TRBJ1-4 | TRBV28 | CASRTGTGDEKLFF | TGTGCCAGCAGAACCGGGACAGGGGATGAAAAACTGTTTTTT
NA | TRBD2 | TRBJ2-5 | TRBV29-1 | CSVWGLAGDGGTQYF | TGCAGCGTGTGGGGACTAGCGGGTGACGGAGGGACCCAGTACTTC
NA | TRBD2 | TRBJ2-3 | TRBV18 | CASSPIRGGTTDTQYF | TGTGCCAGCTCACCAATACGGGGGGGCACAACAGATACGCAGTATTTT
NA | NA | TRBJ2-1 | TRBV3-1/TRBV3-2 | CASSQDIGGGVYFGQFF | TGTGCCAGCAGCCAAGATATAGGGGGAGGGGTGTATTTTGGGCAGTTCTTC
NA | NA | TRBJ1-5 | TRBV30 | CAWSAKGLYQDQPQHF | TGTGCCTGGAGTGCCAAGGGACTTTATCAGGATCAGCCCCAGCATTTT
NA | TRBD1 | TRBJ1-1 | TRBV27 | CASSPAPGQGRDTEAFF | TGTGCCAGCAGTCCGGCTCCGGGACAGGGGCGCGACACTGAAGCTTTCTTT
NA | NA | TRBJ1-6 | TRBV6-5 | CASSYSAGAIRPPLHF | TGTGCCAGCAGTTACTCGGCAGGGGCAATAAGGCCACCCCTCCACTTT
NA | NA | TRBJ2-6 | TRBV29-1 | CNSPGANVLTF | TGCAACTCACCTGGGGCCAACGTCCTGACTTTC
NA | TRBD2 | TRBJ2-7 | TRBV6-6 | CASSPTTSGTREQYF | TGTGCCAGCAGTCCGACGACTAGCGGGACGCGGGAGCAGTACTTC
NA | NA | TRBJ1-3 | TRBV3-1/TRBV3-2 | CASSQGTMAGNTIYF | TGTGCCAGCAGCCAAGGCACAATGGCCGGAAACACCATATATTTT
NA | TRBD1 | TRBJ2-7 | TRBV11-2 | CASSSLTGVYRYEQYF | TGTGCCAGCAGCTCCCTGACAGGGGTTTACAGATACGAGCAGTACTTC
few | TRBD1 | TRBJ1-5 | TRBV28 | CASKGQGSQGQPQHF | TGTGCCAGCAAAGGACAGGGGAGTCAAGGCCAGCCCCAGCATTTT
NA | NA | TRBJ2-4 | TRBV7-2 | CASSLDSLNIQYF | TGTGCCAGCAGCTTGGACAGCCTAAACATTCAGTACTTC
NA | NA | TRBJ2-7 | TRBV29-1 | CSVGDTYEQYF | TGCAGCGTCGGGGACACCTACGAGCAGTACTTC
NA | TRBD2 | TRBJ2-1 | TRBV10-3 | CAISVGGGYNEQFF | TGTGCCATCAGTGTGGGGGGGGGCTACAATGAGCAGTTCTTC
NA | NA | TRBJ2-1 | TRBV6-5 | CAGSRAGGYDEQFF | TGTGCCGGATCCAGGGCAGGGGGGTACGATGAGCAGTTCTTC
NA | NA | TRBJ2-2 | TRBV6-5 | CASSRVVVTGELFF | TGTGCCAGCAGCAGGGTGGTGGTCACCGGGGAGCTGTTTTTT
NA | TRBD1 | TRBJ1-2 | TRBV5-4 | CASSFETGVYGYTF | TGTGCCAGCAGCTTCGAAACAGGGGTCTATGGCTACACCTTC
NA | TRBD1 | TRBJ1-2 | TRBV6-5 | CASKTGSYGYTF | TGTGCCAGCAAGACAGGGAGTTATGGCTACACCTTC
few | TRBD1 | TRBJ1-2 | TRBV15 | CATSRDSDRSGYTF | TGTGCCACCAGCAGAGATTCGGACAGGTCTGGCTACACCTTC
NA | TRBD2 | TRBJ2-1 | TRBV3-1/TRBV3-2 | CASSQEGLAGGLTNEQFF | TGTGCCAGCAGCCAAGAGGGACTAGCGGGAGGACTGACGAATGAGCAGTTCTTC
NA | NA | TRBJ2-5 | TRBV6-5 | CASSIWGMGAETQYF | TGTGCCAGCAGTATATGGGGTATGGGAGCGGAGACCCAGTACTTC
NA | NA | TRBJ2-1 | TRBV9 | CASSVPGVYNEQFF | TGTGCCAGCAGCGTACCGGGAGTTTACAATGAGCAGTTCTTC
NA | NA | TRBJ2-7 | TRBV28 | CASSPMTGGNSYEQYF | TGTGCCAGCAGCCCCATGACTGGCGGGAACTCCTACGAGCAGTACTTC
once | NA | TRBJ1-1 | TRBV7-9 | CASSFSTGNTEAFF | TGTGCCAGCAGCTTTTCGACGGGGAACACTGAAGCTTTCTTT
NA | NA | TRBJ2-1 | TRBV7-7 | CASSLGSGAGNNEQFF | TGTGCTAGCAGCTTAGGGTCGGGAGCAGGGAACAATGAGCAGTTCTTC
NA | NA | TRBJ1-2 | TRBV7-8 | CASSFLKTGHIAYGYTF | TGTGCCAGCAGCTTCCTAAAAACGGGACACATTGCCTATGGCTACACCTTC
NA | TRBD1 | TRBJ2-2 | TRBV11-3 | CASSLYTGTDNTGELFF | TGTGCCAGCAGCTTATATACCGGGACAGACAACACCGGGGAGCTGTTTTTT
NA | NA | TRBJ1-6 | TRBV19 | CASKWTLYNSPLHF | TGTGCCAGTAAATGGACACTTTATAATTCACCCCTCCACTTT
NA | NA | TRBJ1-2 | TRBV5-1 | CASSPRTDNYGYTF | TGCGCCAGCAGCCCCAGGACAGATAACTATGGCTACACCTTC
NA | TRBD1 | TRBJ1-2 | TRBV2 | CASSELGQVDYGYTF | TGTGCCAGCAGTGAATTGGGACAGGTGGATTATGGCTACACCTTC
NA | TRBD1 | TRBJ2-6 | TRBV5-5 | CASSSPTGAGANVLTF | TGTGCCAGCAGCTCCCCAACAGGGGCCGGGGCCAACGTCCTGACTTTC
NA | NA | TRBJ2-2 | TRBV2 | CASRQLGGSTGELFF | TGTGCCAGCCGTCAATTAGGGGGAAGCACCGGGGAGCTGTTTTTT
NA | TRBD1 | TRBJ1-5 | TRBV28 | CASSPGQGRISNQPQHF | TGTGCCAGCAGTCCGGGACAGGGGCGAATAAGCAATCAGCCCCAGCATTTT
NA | NA | TRBJ1-4 | TRBV20-1 | CSASLPSGGGNEKLFF | TGCAGTGCTAGTCTCCCCTCGGGGGGCGGGAATGAAAAACTGTTTTTT
NA | TRBD2 | TRBJ2-3 | TRBV6-6 | CASSYGSGRGSDTQYF | TGTGCCAGCAGTTACGGGTCCGGGAGGGGGTCAGATACGCAGTATTTT
NA | TRBD1 | TRBJ2-2 | TRBV2 | CASGYRGSGELFF | TGTGCCAGCGGTTACAGGGGCTCAGGGGAGCTGTTTTTT
NA | NA | TRBJ1-2 | TRBV27 | CASGELPRSALTF | TGTGCCAGCGGAGAATTGCCAAGGTCGGCGCTTACCTTC
NA | TRBD1 | TRBJ2-1 | TRBV7-8 | CASSLNRGDEQFF | TGTGCCAGCAGCTTGAACAGGGGGGATGAGCAGTTCTTC
NA | TRBD1 | TRBJ1-1 | TRBV7-2 | CASSHIRGRGKTEAFF | TGTGCCAGCAGCCATATAAGGGGGCGGGGAAAAACTGAAGCTTTCTTT